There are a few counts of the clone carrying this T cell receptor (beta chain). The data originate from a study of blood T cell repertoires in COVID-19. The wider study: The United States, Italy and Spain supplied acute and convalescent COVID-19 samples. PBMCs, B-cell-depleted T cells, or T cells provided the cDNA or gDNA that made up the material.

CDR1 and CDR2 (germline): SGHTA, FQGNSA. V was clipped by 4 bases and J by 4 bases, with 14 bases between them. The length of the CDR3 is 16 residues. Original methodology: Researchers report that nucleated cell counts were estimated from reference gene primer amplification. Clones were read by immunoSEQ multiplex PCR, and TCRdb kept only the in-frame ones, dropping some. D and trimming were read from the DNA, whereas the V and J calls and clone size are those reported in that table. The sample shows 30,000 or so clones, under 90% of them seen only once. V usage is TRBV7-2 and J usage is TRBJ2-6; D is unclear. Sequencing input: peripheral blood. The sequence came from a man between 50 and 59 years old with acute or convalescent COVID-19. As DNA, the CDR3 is TGTGCCAGCAGCTCCCACCCGGGTACGGGGGCCAACGTCCTGACTTTC. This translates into CASSSHPGTGANVLTF.